This T cell receptor (beta chain) was documented in a study of molecular identifiers for immune sequencing clone quantification. J lost 1 base, V lost 8 bases, and 9 bases had no gene match. The CDR3 totals 16 residues. TCRdb analysed the PCR reads with MiXCR anew, one entry per CDR3 protein. The data hold 9,500 to 15,000 distinct CDR3 sequences, with about 18% observed a single time. In the case of this clonotype: The antigen is unknown. A much larger clone differs by one base, so this may be a read error.

General study findings and limits: Clones carrying above 20 RNA copies accounted for over 97% of effector molecules, under 1% in naive cells.

Naive CD8 sequencing libraries were generated from about 19,000 to 1,100,000 sorted cells, with 10%, 30% or 50% RNA as input. The sequence derives from a human donor in good health. Some libraries in this study had Jurkat cell RNA spiked in. The chain combines TRBV5-3 with TRBJ1-5; 10 bases are a match to TRBD1. TRBV5-3 is an open reading frame whose function is uncertain. The specimen was naive CD8+ T cells from blood, with Jurkat cell RNA spiked in. This sample's subset: FACS-sorted CD8+CD4-CCR7+CD45RA+ naive T cells. CDR3 sequence reads: CASSGWTGGSNQPQHF. In DNA, the CDR3 is TGTGCCAGCAGCGGTTGGACAGGGGGAAGCAATCAGCCCCAGCATTTT.